Listed below are T cell receptor beta chains from one sample, sequenced in a study of T cells in Graves' hyperthyroidism and ophthalmopathy. TCRdb re-called the multiplex PCR reads with MiXCR, one entry per CDR3 protein. In the table there are under 400,000 distinct CDR3 sequences, 25% of which are singletons. The specimen was blood. These receptors all stem from a man in his forties or fifties with Graves' hyperthyroidism. CDR3s include the opening cysteine and the closing phenylalanine or tryptophan. A D gene is named only where the DNA matches it firmly. Clone size is stated in some rows and not others, as once, few, many or a class when expanded.

V gene	clone size	J gene	D gene	CDR3 DNA	CDR3 protein
TRBV20-1	.	TRBJ2-7	.	TGCAGTGCTAGAGACCCCGGGACCGCCGGTGCCTACGAGCAGTACTTC	CSARDPGTAGAYEQYF
TRBV7-9	.	TRBJ2-4	.	TGTGCCAGCAGCTTAGGCAGGGGGGGAACCAAAAACATTCAGTACTTC	CASSLGRGGTKNIQYF
TRBV6-5	many	TRBJ2-3	.	TGTGCCAGCAGTTACCTCTCGGCCTTGACAGATACGCAGTATTTT	CASSYLSALTDTQYF
TRBV6-5	.	TRBJ1-1	.	TGTGCCAGCAATTACGGGAAGAACACTGAAGCTTTCTTT	CASNYGKNTEAFF
TRBV6-1	.	TRBJ1-4	.	TGTGCCAGCAGTTTTTCGAATGGATATAATGAAAAACTGTTTTTT	CASSFSNGYNEKLFF
TRBV28	few	TRBJ2-1	TRBD2	TGTGCCAGCAGTTTACCGGGACTAGGTCTCAATGAGCAGTTCTTC	CASSLPGLGLNEQFF
TRBV5-1	.	TRBJ2-5	.	TGCGCCAGCAGCGAGGCAGGGGTCCAAGAGACCCAGTACTTC	CASSEAGVQETQYF
TRBV6-2/TRBV6-3	.	TRBJ2-5	TRBD2	TGTGCCAGCAGTTACTTGTGGACTAGCGGGAGGGAAGAGACCCAGTACTTC	CASSYLWTSGREETQYF
TRBV29-1	.	TRBJ1-5	TRBD1	TGCAGCGTGGCGGGACAGCAAAATCAGCCCCAGCATTTT	CSVAGQQNQPQHF
TRBV5-1	.	TRBJ1-6	TRBD1	TGCGCCAGCAGCTATATGACAGGGATGGAGTCACCCCTCCACTTT	CASSYMTGMESPLHF
TRBV19	.	TRBJ1-1	.	TGTGCCAGTAGTATAGATTCGCGGGGCGCTGAAGCTTTCTTT	CASSIDSRGAEAFF
TRBV2	.	TRBJ1-5	.	TGTGCCAGCAGTGTGGAACAGTTAATAAATCAGCCCCAGCATTTT	CASSVEQLINQPQHF
TRBV20-1	few	TRBJ2-2	.	TGCAGTGGCCGGGCGGCGCAGGGTAGCGGGGAGCTGTTTTTT	CSGRAAQGSGELFF
TRBV11-2	few	TRBJ2-1	TRBD2	TGTGCCAGCAGCTTAGGCGGACTAGCGGGAAACCTCTACAATGAGCAGTTCTTC	CASSLGGLAGNLYNEQFF
TRBV5-1	few	TRBJ2-5	TRBD2	TGCGCCAGCAGCTTGAAAGCCTCGCTAGCGGGGCAAGAGACCCAGTACTTC	CASSLKASLAGQETQYF
TRBV10-2	few	TRBJ2-3	.	TGCGCCAGTCCGGGAACAGCAGATACGCAGTATTTT	CASPGTADTQYF
TRBV7-9	.	TRBJ2-5	.	TGTGCCAGCAGCTCCCAGGGGGAGACCCAGTACTTC	CASSSQGETQYF
TRBV3-1	few	TRBJ2-7	.	TGTGCCAGCAGCCCCCTGGGACTTAGAGGGGAGCAGTACTTC	CASSPLGLRGEQYF
TRBV9	.	TRBJ2-7	.	TGTGCCAGCAGCGCACAGGGAAACTACGAGCAGTACTTC	CASSAQGNYEQYF
TRBV10-1	.	TRBJ2-3	TRBD2	TGCGCCAGCAGCCCCGGACTAGCGGGAGAAACAGATACGCAGTATTTT	CASSPGLAGETDTQYF
TRBV18	few	TRBJ2-7	.	TGTGCCAGCTCACCACCGGCGGGACCCATCTACGAGCAGTACTTC	CASSPPAGPIYEQYF
TRBV7-3	few	TRBJ2-7	TRBD2	TGTGCCAGCAGCTTAGTGGCGGGAGCGCATCACGAGCAGTACTTC	CASSLVAGAHHEQYF
TRBV7-2	many	TRBJ2-3	.	TGTGCCAGCAGCTCCGAGGGAGGCGCTACGCAGTATTTT	CASSSEGGATQYF
TRBV28	.	TRBJ2-5	.	TGTGCCAGCAGTACCGCACCTAGTTTGACACACTTC	CASSTAPSLTHF
TRBV9	.	TRBJ2-3	.	TGTGCCAGCAGCGTAGGAAGGGGGAATATAGATGCGCAGTATTTT	CASSVGRGNIDAQYF
TRBV14	.	TRBJ2-7	.	TGTGCCAGCAGCCAAGATCACGAGCAGTACTTC	CASSQDHEQYF
TRBV6-1	few	TRBJ2-7	.	TGTGCCAGCACCAGGGGACGGTCCTACGAGCAGTACTTC	CASTRGRSYEQYF
TRBV5-6	few	TRBJ2-1	.	TGTGCCAGCAACTCCAGGGGTGGGATCAATGAGCAGTTCTTC	CASNSRGGINEQFF
TRBV7-9	.	TRBJ2-5	.	TGTGCCAGCAGCTTAGGCGGGGACGAGACCCAGTACTTC	CASSLGGDETQYF
TRBV27	few	TRBJ1-1	.	TGTGCCAGCAGCACGAGCCCGAACACTGAAGCTTTCTTT	CASSTSPNTEAFF
TRBV3-1	.	TRBJ2-5	TRBD1	TGTGCCAGCAGTCGGACAGGAGAGACCCAGTACTTC	CASSRTGETQYF
TRBV29-1	.	TRBJ2-1	.	TGCAGCGCTAGCGGACAGGAATACAATGAGCAGTTCTTC	CSASGQEYNEQFF
TRBV2	many	TRBJ2-3	TRBD1	TGTGCCAGCCTAGGCGGGACAGGGGACACAGATACGCAGTATTTT	CASLGGTGDTDTQYF
TRBV7-3	.	TRBJ2-5	.	TGTGCCAGCAGCTTACTCTTTAAAGAGGGAATCGAAGAGACCCAGTACTTC	CASSLLFKEGIEETQYF
TRBV5-1	few	TRBJ2-1	.	TGCGCCAGCAGCTTGGCCATCACCAATGAGCAGTTCTTC	CASSLAITNEQFF
TRBV25-1	once	TRBJ2-2	.	TGTGCCAGCAGTGAATATTCCCGGACCGGGGAGCTGTTTTTT	CASSEYSRTGELFF
TRBV19	.	TRBJ2-2	TRBD2	TGTGCCAGCCGAGGAGGGGAGGGCCGGGTATCTGGGGAGCTGTTTTTT	CASRGGEGRVSGELFF
TRBV28	.	TRBJ2-1	TRBD2	TGTGCCAGCAGTTCTGCGGGAGGCGATAACGTGCAGTTCTTC	CASSSAGGDNVQFF
TRBV19	.	TRBJ2-7	.	TGTGCCAGTAGTATCCGGTCGGAAGGCCACGACTACGAGCAGTACTTC	CASSIRSEGHDYEQYF